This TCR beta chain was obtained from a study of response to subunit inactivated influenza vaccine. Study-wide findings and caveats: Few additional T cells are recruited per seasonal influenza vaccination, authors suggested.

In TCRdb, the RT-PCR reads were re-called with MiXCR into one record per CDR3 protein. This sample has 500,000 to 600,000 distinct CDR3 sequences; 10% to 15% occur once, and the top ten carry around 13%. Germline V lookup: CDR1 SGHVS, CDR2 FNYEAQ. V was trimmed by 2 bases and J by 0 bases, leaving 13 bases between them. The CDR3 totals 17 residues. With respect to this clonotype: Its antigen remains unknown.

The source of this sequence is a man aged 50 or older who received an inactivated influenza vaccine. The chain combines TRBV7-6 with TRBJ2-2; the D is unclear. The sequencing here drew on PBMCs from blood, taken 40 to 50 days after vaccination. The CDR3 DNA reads TGTGCCAGCAGCTTACAACACACCTACTCGAACACCGGGGAGCTGTTTTTT. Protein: CASSLQHTYSNTGELFF.